This T cell receptor (beta chain) was captured by sequencing in a study of CD8 T cells in Susac syndrome. As for the study in general: At the time their blood was drawn, patients with Susac syndrome were either therapy-naive, on corticosteroids (with some of them also receiving intravenous immunoglobulin), or on intravenous immunoglobulin alone.

The RNA, roughly 0.45 to 1 ug, was put through reverse transcription using random hexamers. The amplification used immunoSEQ multiplex PCR on TCR beta CDR3; it spanned 54 Vbeta and 13 Jbeta. TCRdb recomputed calls from the immunoSEQ multiplex PCR reads with MiXCR, one row per CDR3 protein. Counted here are 180,000 or so distinct CDR3 sequences, around 94% occurring once; the ten biggest clones make up 0.095% to 0.1%. The specimen sequenced was CD4+ T cells from PBMCs. The origin of this receptor is a human donor with Susac syndrome.

The CDR3 region has the DNA TGCGCCAGCACCGAAGGAGGGGAGGAGGCTTTCTTT. This gives the protein CASTEGGEEAFF. This rearrangement joins TRBV10-2 to TRBJ1-1; a weak D match, TRBD1 (5 bases). The CDR3 totals 12 residues. Germline CDR1 WSHSY, CDR2 SAAADI. Trimming shortened V by 7 bases and J by 11 bases, and 17 bases separated the two germline ends.